One sample yielded the 25 T cell receptor beta chains listed below, sequenced in a study of blood T cell repertoires in COVID-19. Repertoires were generated with immunoSEQ multiplex PCR, while TCRdb's copy carries only in-frame clones and drops some. The data contain under 150,000 clones, 65% to 85% of them singletons. The sequencing sample was made of peripheral blood. All receptors derive from a man between 60 and 75 years old with active or convalescent COVID-19.

The V call is TRBV7-8, the J call TRBJ1-1; the D is unclear. The CDR3 sequence is 13 residues long. V lost 5 bases and J lost 6, with 13 bases in between. Per germline, CDR1 SGHVS and CDR2 FQNEAQ. The chain's CDR3 is CASSVRVGAEAFF. DNA for the CDR3: TGTGCCAGCAGCGTAAGAGTGGGAGCTGAAGCTTTCTTT.

This sequence joins TRBV6-2 or TRBV6-3 and TRBJ2-6; 7 bases are a match to TRBD1. Germline V CDR1 and CDR2: MNHEY, SVGEGT. This CDR3 contains 19 residues. Trimming at V came to 0 bases and at J to 0 bases, leaving 8 bases not matched to a gene. The CDR3 coding sequence is TGTGCCAGCAGTTACTCCCCGGGGACAGCCTCCTCTGGGGCCAACGTCCTGACTTTC. Protein product: CASSYSPGTASSGANVLTF.

This clone was recorded once. CDR3 coding DNA: TGTGCCAGCACCCGGGGAAGACTAGCGGGAGGGGGAGATACGCAGTATTTT. Its translation is CASTRGRLAGGGDTQYF. This chain uses TRBV7-2 with TRBJ2-3; TRBD2 aligns across 14 bases. The CDR3 consists of 17 residues. V shed 7 bases and J 5 bases; nucleotides not matched to a gene: 11. The germline V gene has CDR1 SGHTA and CDR2 FQGNSA.

The V and J genes are TRBV5-1 and TRBJ1-5; 10 bases line up with TRBD1. The CDR3 length is 15 residues. Germline CDR1 is SGHRS and CDR2 is YFSETQ. Trimming at V came to 4 bases and at J to 6 bases, leaving 7 bases not matched to a gene. The chain's CDR3 is CASSLTGGMGQPQHF. The CDR3 nucleotides read TGCGCCAGCAGCCTGACAGGGGGCATGGGTCAGCCCCAGCATTTT. The complete variable domain, with remaining parts taken from reference TRBV5-1 and TRBJ1-5, reads KAGVTQTPRYLIKTRGQQVTLSCSPISGHRSVSWYQQTPGQGLQFLFEYFSETQRNKGNFPGRFSGRQFSNSRSEMNVSTLELGDSALYLCASSLTGGMGQPQHFGDGTRLSIL.

The chain uses TRBV7-9 and TRBJ1-1; D is unclear. Germline loops: CDR1 SEHNR, CDR2 FQNEAQ (reference sequence). Trimming took off 6 bases at V and 1 base at J, with 15 bases between the two ends. There are 15 residues in the CDR3. The CDR3 DNA is TGTGCCAGCAGTTTTGGAGGACGCAGGAACACTGAAGCTTTCTTT. Amino acids: CASSFGGRRNTEAFF. Complete variable domain (other parts from reference TRBV7-9 and TRBJ1-1): DTGVSQNPRHKITKRGQNVTFRCDPISEHNRLYWYRQTLGQGPEFLTYFQNEAQLEKSRLLSDRFSAERPKGSFSTLEIQRTEQGDSAMYLCASSFGGRRNTEAFFGQGTRLTVV.

This chain connects TRBV7-8 to TRBJ1-5, with TRBD1 as a possible D gene (6 bases). Trimming took 1 base from V and 2 from J, leaving 9 bases between them. The CDR3 spans 15 residues. The V gene's germline CDR1 is SGHVS and CDR2 FQNEAQ. The CDR3 sequence: CASSLDAGGNQPQHF. The CDR3 DNA reads as TGTGCCAGCAGCTTAGATGCAGGGGGCAATCAGCCCCAGCATTTT.

The chain has TRBV29-1 and TRBJ2-3; D unclear. This CDR3 region has 11 residues. CDR1 is SQVTM and CDR2 is ANQGSEA in the germline V gene. V was clipped by 6 bases and J by 2 bases, with 6 bases between them. The CDR3 is CSVGYTDTQYF. The CDR3 nucleotides are TGCAGCGTCGGGTACACAGATACGCAGTATTTT.

Details on this clone: The same CDR3 can be traced to other DNA sequences in this sample. V gene TRBV18 combines with J gene TRBJ2-7; D remains unclear. Germline assignment: CDR1 KGHSH and CDR2 LQKENI. The CDR3 runs 13 residues. V gave up 0 bases and J gave up 1 base, with 4 bases separating them. The CDR3 region has the DNA TGTGCCAGCTCACCACCCGGGTCCTACGAGCAGTACTTC. Its protein product is CASSPPGSYEQYF.

This sequence joins TRBV5-5 and TRBJ1-4, with D perhaps TRBD1 (5 bases). The CDR3 extends over 16 amino acids. The germline V gene has CDR1 SGHKS and CDR2 YYEKEE (reference sequence). The V end was cut by 0 bases, the J end by 5 bases, with 14 bases between. The CDR3 spells CASSLEWRGTNEKLFF. The CDR3 coding sequence is TGTGCCAGCAGCTTGGAATGGCGGGGCACCAATGAAAAACTGTTTTTT.

The V gene is TRBV6-6, the J gene TRBJ1-4; TRBD1 aligns across 7 bases. This CDR3 has 13 residues. From germline, CDR1 is MNHNY and CDR2 SVGAGI (reference sequence). The J segment lost 5 bases and the V segment lost 6 bases, leaving 3 bases of the junction unmatched. CDR3: CASSGQENEKLFF. CDR3 sequence (DNA): TGTGCCAGCAGCGGACAGGAAAATGAAAAACTGTTTTTT.

This chain uses TRBV6-2 or TRBV6-3 with TRBJ2-7; tentatively, D is TRBD2 (6 bases). The V and J ends lost 6 bases and 0 bases respectively, with 18 bases between them. CDR1 and CDR2 (germline): MNHEY, SVGEGT. The CDR3 is 16 amino acids. The CDR3 loop reads CASSPDLAKSSYEQYF. The CDR3 nucleotides are TGTGCCAGCAGCCCCGACCTAGCGAAAAGCTCCTACGAGCAGTACTTC.

This clone was observed a handful of times. This chain connects TRBV19 to TRBJ1-6; 7 nucleotides line up with TRBD1. The V segment lost 5 bases and the J segment 4 bases; nucleotides outside the gene matches: 8. The CDR3 has 16 residues. Germline loops: CDR1 LNHDA, CDR2 SQIVND (reference sequence). The CDR3 sequence is CASSGAGGTYNSPLHF. CDR3 DNA sequence: TGTGCCAGTAGTGGAGCAGGGGGAACTTATAATTCACCCCTCCACTTT.

This chain joins TRBV28 and TRBJ2-1; 13 nucleotides line up with TRBD2. This CDR3 has 15 residues. CDR1 and CDR2 from the germline V gene are MDHEN and SYDVKM. V shed 4 bases, J shed 10 bases, and the junction held 7 bases outside the gene matches. The CDR3, as DNA: TGTGCCAGCAGTTGGGGACTAGCGGGACGGCGGGAGCAGTTCTTC. Translation gives CASSWGLAGRREQFF.

V is TRBV28 and J is TRBJ1-5; TRBD1 agrees at 8 bases. This CDR3 is built from 16 residues. The V gene's germline CDR1 is MDHEN and CDR2 SYDVKM. Germline trimming cut 6 bases from V and 7 bases from J; bases unmatched to any gene: 14. The CDR3 sequence: CASSRGRTGYRQPQHF. CDR3 coding DNA: TGTGCCAGCAGCCGCGGAAGGACAGGGTATAGACAGCCCCAGCATTTT.

This clone was found many times. The rearrangement joins TRBV19 to TRBJ1-5, with D possibly TRBD1 on 5 matching bases. The CDR3 contains 14 residues. CDR1 is LNHDA and CDR2 is SQIVND in the germline V gene (reference sequence). Trimming took 6 bases from V and 3 from J, leaving 12 bases between them. CDR3 DNA: TGTGCCAGTAGCACAACAGGCTTCAATCAGCCCCAGCATTTT. It yields the protein CASSTTGFNQPQHF.

The chain has TRBV4-1 and TRBJ2-5; 7 nucleotides match TRBD1. Germline CDR1 and CDR2: MGHRA and YSYEKL. The CDR3 spans 16 residues. V shed 2 bases and J 2 bases; nucleotides not matched to a gene: 8. The DNA of the CDR3 is TGCGCCAGCAGCCAACTGCCGGGACAGAAACAAGAGACCCAGTACTTC. Amino acid sequence: CASSQLPGQKQETQYF.

This clone occurred once. The chain combines TRBV21-1 with TRBJ1-6. TRBV21-1 is tagged as a pseudogene. This CDR3 is 13 amino acids long. Written as DNA, the CDR3 is TGTGCCAGCAGCTGCGATAACAATTCACCCCTCCACTTT. Its translation: CASSCDNNSPLHF.

The J gene is TRBJ2-1, the V gene TRBV7-3, with D perhaps matching TRBD1 (6 bases). The germline V gene has CDR1 SGHTA and CDR2 FQGTGA. The length of the CDR3 is 16 residues. Trimming left V 6 bases short and J 1 base short, with 16 bases between. The CDR3 bases are TGTGCCAGCAGGTCAGGACAGACCCTTTCCTACAATGAGCAGTTCTTC. It codes for CASRSGQTLSYNEQFF. Full variable domain (outside the CDR3, taken from reference TRBV7-3 and TRBJ2-1): GAGVSQTPSNKVTEKGKYVELRCDPISGHTALYWYRQSLGQGPEFLIYFQGTGAADDSGLPNDRFFAVRPEGSVSTLKIQRTERGDSAVYLCASRSGQTLSYNEQFFGPGTRLTVL.

This sequence joins TRBV12-3 or TRBV12-4 and TRBJ1-6; 7 bases match TRBD1. This CDR3 spans 13 amino acids. J lost 8 bases, V lost 10 bases, and 8 bases had no gene match. CDR3 DNA: TGTGCCACCAGACAGGGACGGGATTCACCCCTCCACTTT. Its translation is CATRQGRDSPLHF.

The rearrangement links TRBV5-1 to TRBJ2-3, with D unclear. The CDR3 sequence is 14 residues long. V was clipped by 4 bases and J by 3 bases, with 12 bases between them. The V gene's germline CDR1 is SGHRS and CDR2 YFSETQ. The DNA of the CDR3 is TGCGCCAGCAGCCTTCAGACTCCAACAGATACGCAGTATTTT. It is translated as CASSLQTPTDTQYF. Filled out from reference TRBV5-1 and TRBJ2-3, the complete variable domain reads KAGVTQTPRYLIKTRGQQVTLSCSPISGHRSVSWYQQTPGQGLQFLFEYFSETQRNKGNFPGRFSGRQFSNSRSEMNVSTLELGDSALYLCASSLQTPTDTQYFGPGTRLTVL.

The chain joins TRBV12-3 or TRBV12-4 to TRBJ2-2; D not certain. The CDR3 length is 13 residues. Deletions cut 3 bases from V and 5 bases from J, with 7 bases between. The CDR3 nucleotides are TGTGCCAGCAGTTTTGGGCGAACCGGGGAGCTGTTTTTT. This codes for CASSFGRTGELFF.

This clone was seen a few times. The J gene is TRBJ2-2, the V gene TRBV27; the D gene is possibly TRBD1 (6 bases). Germline V gives CDR1 MNHEY, CDR2 SMNVEV (reference sequence). CDR3 size: 17 residues. The ends were cut back, 3 bases at V and 4 bases at J, with 18 bases in the middle. CDR3 protein: CASSFTGRGKGTGELFF. The CDR3 bases are TGTGCCAGCAGTTTTACAGGCAGGGGAAAAGGCACCGGGGAGCTGTTTTTT.

The chain joins TRBV10-3 to TRBJ2-5, with 10 bases aligning to TRBD1. CDR1 is ENHRY, CDR2 SYGVKD, per germline. V shed 7 bases and J 0 bases; nucleotides not matched to a gene: 8. The CDR3 contains 16 residues. This CDR3 reads CAIKTGTGEYQETQYF. The CDR3 DNA sequence: TGTGCCATCAAAACCGGGACAGGGGAGTACCAAGAGACCCAGTACTTC.

The table lists this clone with a few counts. Different DNA sequences within this sample yield the same CDR3. The chain uses TRBV4-3 and TRBJ1-6, with TRBD1 identical over 7 bases. The CDR3 covers 14 residues. Losses at the gene ends were 1 base for V and 10 bases for J; bases not matched to a gene: 4. Germline CDR1 is LGHNA and CDR2 is YSLEER. CDR3: CASSQGDRNSPLHF. The CDR3 DNA follows: TGCGCCAGCAGCCAAGGGGACAGAAACTCACCCCTCCACTTT.

In its sample, this clone was seen once. This chain joins TRBV6-5 and TRBJ2-1, with D possibly being TRBD2 (5 bases). The germline gives CDR1 MNHEY, CDR2 SVGAGI. Between the trimmed V and J ends, which lost 8 bases and 5 bases, there was a span of 13 bases. The CDR3 has 13 residues. The chain's CDR3 is CASGLASHNEQFF. In DNA form, the CDR3 reads TGTGCCAGCGGGCTAGCCTCTCACAATGAGCAGTTCTTC.